The TCR beta chain described here comes from a study of control samples from healthy donors and cancer patients. The V and J ends lost 4 bases and 3 bases, in that order; junction bases with no gene match: 10. The germline CDR1 and CDR2 sequences are SGHRS and YFSETQ. This CDR3 comprises 17 residues. The table came from immunoSEQ multiplex PCR; TCRdb's copy has only in-frame clones and leaves some out. The sample records fewer than 200,000 clones, roughly 94% being singletons. Material for sequencing was PBMCs. The chain carries TRBV5-1 and TRBJ2-6; 7 bases map to TRBD1. This TCR was recovered from a man in his 60s with colorectal cancer. The CDR3 sequence is CASSLRQGSGGANVLTF. CDR3 sequence (DNA): TGCGCCAGCAGCCTTCGACAGGGATCTGGTGGGGCCAACGTCCTGACTTTC. The whole variable domain, filled in from reference TRBV5-1 and TRBJ2-6, reads KAGVTQTPRYLIKTRGQQVTLSCSPISGHRSVSWYQQTPGQGLQFLFEYFSETQRNKGNFPGRFSGRQFSNSRSEMNVSTLELGDSALYLCASSLRQGSGGANVLTFGAGSRLTVL.